This T cell receptor beta chain originates from a study of blood T cell repertoires in COVID-19. The CDR3 totals 14 residues. The method was immunoSEQ multiplex PCR; TCRdb's version includes in-frame clones alone and lacks a portion of them. The sample carries 250,000 to 300,000 clones, roughly 89% recorded once. Sequenced input: PBMCs or T cells enriched from blood (not recorded which). The chain is built from TRBV21-1 and TRBJ2-2; the D segment call TRBD1 is taken from the table without a DNA check. TRBV21-1 is classified as a pseudogene. The receptor comes from a woman aged 55-70 years who had recovered from COVID-19. The CDR3 bases are TGTGCCAGCAGCCCGCAGGGCTTCGCCGGGGAGCTGTTTTTT. Protein sequence: CASSPQGFAGELFF.